The next 13 T cell receptor beta chains were all read from a single sample in a study of blood T cell repertoires in COVID-19. The protocol was immunoSEQ multiplex PCR, while the TCRdb copy is restricted to in-frame clones and leaves out a portion. The repertoire holds approximately 25,000 clones, with 70% to 90% as singletons. Sequenced sample: peripheral blood. The origin of the receptors is a woman in her seventies with COVID-19, enrolled during active disease.

The V call is TRBV5-4, the J call TRBJ2-7; D gene unclear. V was shortened by 4 bases and J by 6 bases, with 23 bases between the two germline ends. Per germline, CDR1 SGHNT and CDR2 YYREEE (reference sequence). The CDR3 spans 16 residues. The CDR3 nucleotides are TGTGCCAGCAGCCATAAATCGGGTGGTGTTGGTGGCGAGCAGTACTTC. Translated: CASSHKSGGVGGEQYF.

The chain employs TRBV4-1 and TRBJ1-2; 7 bases fit TRBD1. The V segment lost 4 bases and the J segment 6 bases; nucleotides outside the gene matches: 14. This CDR3 contains 16 residues. Looked up from germline, CDR1 is MGHRA and CDR2 is YSYEKL. CDR3 protein: CASSRALRDSSNGYTF. DNA for the CDR3: TGCGCCAGCAGCCGCGCCCTTAGGGACAGCAGTAATGGCTACACCTTC.

The V and J genes are TRBV6-5 and TRBJ1-1; D uncertain. The CDR3 extends over 13 amino acids. Trimming took off 10 bases at V and 1 base at J, with 13 bases between the two ends. CDR1 MNHEY and CDR2 SVGAGI come from the germline V gene. The CDR3 bases are TGTGCCACCTCATCGGTCACGAACACTGAAGCTTTCTTT. Its protein product is CATSSVTNTEAFF.

This chain joins TRBV3-1 (or the pseudogene TRBV3-2) and TRBJ2-3; no firm D call. V lost 0 bases and J 2 bases, leaving 9 bases between the germline ends. Germline V gene data show CDR1 as LGHDT and CDR2 as YNNKEL (reference sequence). The CDR3 length is 15 residues. The chain's CDR3 is CASSQDPVVTDTQYF. The CDR3 nucleotides read TGTGCCAGCAGCCAAGATCCAGTCGTCACAGATACGCAGTATTTT.

J is TRBJ1-1 and V is TRBV20-1; 8 nucleotides agree with TRBD1. CDR3 size: 11 residues. V shed 4 bases and J 11 bases; nucleotides not matched to a gene: 6. The germline V gene has CDR1 DFQATT and CDR2 SNEGSKA (reference sequence). The CDR3 loop reads CSAKPGGRAFF. The CDR3 DNA sequence: TGCAGTGCTAAACCAGGGGGCCGGGCTTTCTTT.

This clone came up once. The rearrangement joins TRBV19 to TRBJ1-6; 8 bases agree with TRBD1. The germline V gene encodes CDR1 LNHDA and CDR2 SQIVND (reference sequence). Trimming removed 6 bases from V and 9 bases from J; junction bases left unmatched: 10. The CDR3 runs to 15 residues. The CDR3 is CASSEVRQGRSPLHF. CDR3 bases: TGTGCCAGTAGCGAAGTGAGACAGGGGCGTTCACCCCTCCACTTT. Supplemented by reference TRBV19 and TRBJ1-6, the full variable domain reads DGGITQSPKYLFRKEGQNVTLSCEQNLNHDAMYWYRQDPGQGLRLIYYSQIVNDFQKGDIAEGYSVSREKKESFPLTVTSAQKNPTAFYLCASSEVRQGRSPLHFGNGTRLTVT.

This chain connects TRBV6-6 to TRBJ2-3, with TRBD2 matching 10 bases. This CDR3 is built from 15 residues. With V trimmed by 6 bases and J by 8 bases, 11 bases remained unmatched. Germline assignment: CDR1 MNHNY and CDR2 SVGAGI (reference sequence). CDR3 sequence: CASRPSGGEGATQYF. CDR3 DNA: TGTGCCAGCAGGCCCAGCGGGGGGGAAGGCGCTACGCAGTATTTT.

In this sample, this clone turned up a few times. The V call is TRBV7-2, the J call TRBJ2-7; 9 nucleotides agree with TRBD2. The V gene's germline CDR1 is SGHTA and CDR2 FQGNSA. The CDR3 runs 17 residues. J gave up 0 bases and V 2 bases, and 8 bases lay outside the gene matches. The CDR3 DNA is TGTGCCAGCAGCTTAAGCGGGGGGCCCTGGAGCTCCTACGAGCAGTACTTC. Translating it yields CASSLSGGPWSSYEQYF.

V is TRBV7-8 and J is TRBJ2-5; 12 nucleotides line up with TRBD2. The CDR3 has 15 amino acids. Trimming removed 4 bases from V and 7 bases from J; junction bases left unmatched: 7. Germline-derived CDR1 and CDR2 are SGHVS and FQNEAQ. This CDR3 is CASSSTSGGQGTQYF. The CDR3 DNA follows: TGTGCCAGCAGCTCGACTAGCGGGGGCCAGGGGACCCAGTACTTC.

This clone is a singleton in its sample. CDR3 region: CASSQRSVRSGEETQYF. CDR3 DNA: TGTGCCAGCAGCCAACGGTCGGTCCGTAGCGGGGAGGAGACCCAGTACTTC. The chain is built from TRBV7-9 and TRBJ2-5; TRBD2 matches 8 bases. The CDR3 is 17 amino acids. The V segment lost 5 bases and the J segment 5 bases; nucleotides outside the gene matches: 16. Germline CDR1 is SEHNR and CDR2 is FQNEAQ (reference sequence).

This chain joins TRBV10-3 and TRBJ2-7; 10 bases match TRBD1. The CDR3 sequence is 14 residues long. The germline gives CDR1 ENHRY, CDR2 SYGVKD. V lost 5 bases and J lost 3; bases outside the gene matches: 4. DNA of the CDR3: TGTGCCATCAGTTCCGGGACAGGGGACTACGAGCAGTACTTC. Translation: CAISSGTGDYEQYF.

The V call is TRBV2, the J call TRBJ1-4, with D maybe TRBD1 (5 bases). The CDR3 is 14 amino acids. The germline CDR1 and CDR2 sequences are SNHLY and FYNNEI. Trimming shortened V by 6 bases and J by 8 bases, and 16 bases separated the two germline ends. In nucleotides, the CDR3 is TGTGCCAGCAGCACCGGGACCCGGGGGGAAAAACTGTTTTTT. Its translation: CASSTGTRGEKLFF.

The chain employs TRBV5-1 and TRBJ1-1; D might be TRBD1 (5 bases). The CDR3 sequence is 15 residues long. Germline lookup yields CDR1 SGHRS and CDR2 YFSETQ. V lost 0 bases and J lost 4, with 13 bases in between. CDR3 loop: CASSLDPGGSTEAFF. The CDR3, as DNA: TGCGCCAGCAGCTTGGACCCGGGGGGGAGCACTGAAGCTTTCTTT.